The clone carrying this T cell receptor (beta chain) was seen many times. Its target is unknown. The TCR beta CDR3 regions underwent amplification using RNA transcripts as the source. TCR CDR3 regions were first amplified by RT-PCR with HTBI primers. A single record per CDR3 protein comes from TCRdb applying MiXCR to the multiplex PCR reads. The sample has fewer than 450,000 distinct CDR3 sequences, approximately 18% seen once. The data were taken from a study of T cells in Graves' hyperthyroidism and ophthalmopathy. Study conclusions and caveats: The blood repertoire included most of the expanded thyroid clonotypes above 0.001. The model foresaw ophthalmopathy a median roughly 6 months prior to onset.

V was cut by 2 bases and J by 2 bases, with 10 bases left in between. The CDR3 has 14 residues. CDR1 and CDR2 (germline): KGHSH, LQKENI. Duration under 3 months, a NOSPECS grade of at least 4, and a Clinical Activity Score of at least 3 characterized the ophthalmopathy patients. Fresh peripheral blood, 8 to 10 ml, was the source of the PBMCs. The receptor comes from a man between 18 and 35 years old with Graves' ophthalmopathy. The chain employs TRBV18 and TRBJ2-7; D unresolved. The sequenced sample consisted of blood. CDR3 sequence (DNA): TGTGCCAGCTCACCAGAGTCCAGTCCCTACGAGCAGTACTTC. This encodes CASSPESSPYEQYF.